This T cell receptor beta chain was obtained from a study of regulatory T cells in long-lasting Graves disease. Study-wide points: Patients with persistent disease shared 2,700 or so public clonotypes, outpacing the roughly 1,000 shared by new patients.

The TCR beta library used iRepertoire HTBI primers with Arm-PCR amplification of CDR3. Original analysis: The samples yielded roughly 64 TRBV and roughly 13 TRBJ segments. From the multiplex PCR reads, TCRdb called clonotypes with MiXCR, one entry per CDR3 protein. For this entry, the V and J calls and clone size follow TCRdb and not the study's own pipeline. Counted here are fewer than 350,000 distinct CDR3 sequences, 18% occurring once; the ten biggest clones make up roughly 35%. As concerns this clonotype: Its antigen remains unknown.

This CDR3 has 16 residues. Germline lookup yields CDR1 MNHEY and CDR2 SMNVEV (reference sequence). V lost 5 bases, J lost 4 bases, and 21 bases lay in between. As for time point: newly diagnosed GD, antithyroid drugs for less than 3 months. RNA from PBMCs was the source of the TCR library. The sequence was collected from a female donor with Graves disease. The sequencing used peripheral blood mononuclear cells (PBMCs), collected at new diagnosis, from a patient treated with antithyroid drugs. The J gene is TRBJ2-7, the V gene TRBV27, with D possibly TRBD1 on 6 matching bases. CDR3 sequence: CASSTGDKAFLYEQYF. Written as DNA, the CDR3 is TGTGCCAGCAGTACCGGGGACAAAGCTTTTTTATACGAGCAGTACTTC.